Shown below are 29 T cell receptor beta chains from a single sample sequenced in a study of OX40 agonist ivuxolimab in advanced cancers. The protocol was immunoSEQ multiplex PCR, while the TCRdb copy is restricted to in-frame clones and leaves out a portion. This sample has roughly 77,000 clones, with approximately 80% found just once. Sequences were derived from CD4+ or CD8+ T cells sorted from blood, sampled in a trial of the OX40 agonist ivuxolimab. These receptors came from an adult with an advanced solid tumor such as melanoma, head and neck, liver or kidney cancer.

The V call is TRBV7-2, the J call TRBJ2-6; 8 bases align to TRBD2. V lost 8 bases to trimming and J lost 0 bases; unmatched junction nucleotides: 12. CDR1 is SGHTA, CDR2 FQGNSA, per germline. CDR3 length equals 18 residues. The CDR3 loop is CASHTTGGPLSGANVLTF. As DNA, the CDR3 is TGTGCCAGCCACACAACGGGGGGGCCCCTCTCTGGGGCCAACGTCCTGACTTTC. The full variable domain, rest sourced from reference TRBV7-2 and TRBJ2-6, is GAGVSQSPSNKVTEKGKDVELRCDPISGHTALYWYRQSLGQGLEFLIYFQGNSAPDKSGLPSDRFSAERTGGSVSTLTIQRTQQEDSAVYLCASHTTGGPLSGANVLTFGAGSRLTVL.

This chain links TRBV29-1 with TRBJ1-2; no definite D call. This CDR3 region has 13 residues. Germline V lookup: CDR1 SQVTM, CDR2 ANQGSEA. Trimming removed 5 bases at V and 0 bases at J, with 10 bases between. DNA for the CDR3: TGCAGCGTTTTAGTGGATCCTAACTATGGCTACACCTTC. The encoded protein is CSVLVDPNYGYTF.

Of note for this clone: One end of the junction varies from germline; a read error may be responsible. V usage is TRBV7-7 and J usage is TRBJ2-3; 8 bases fit TRBD2. The length of the CDR3 is 17 residues. In germline, CDR1 is SSHAT, CDR2 FNYEAQ (reference sequence). CDR3 region: CASSLGLSGGRGDTQYF. The CDR3 nucleotides are TGTGCTAGCAGCTTGGGTTTAAGCGGGGGCCGTGGAGATACGCAGTATTTT.

The chain employs TRBV7-9 and TRBJ1-2; perhaps TRBD1 as D (6 bases). CDR1 SEHNR and CDR2 FQNEAQ come from the germline V gene (reference sequence). The CDR3 has 14 amino acids. Trimming cost V 2 bases and J 2 bases, with 9 bases left between them. Written as DNA, the CDR3 is TGTGCCAGCAGCTTACCACAGGGAAACTATGGCTACACCTTC. It encodes CASSLPQGNYGYTF.

The V gene is TRBV4-3, the J gene TRBJ2-7; D is ambiguous. V lost 3 bases and J lost 5, with 17 bases in between. The CDR3 sequence is 15 residues long. Per the germline V gene, CDR1 is LGHNA and CDR2 is YSLEER. The CDR3 loop is CASSHGSLRWDEQYF. CDR3 coding DNA: TGCGCCAGCAGCCATGGATCCCTCAGGTGGGACGAGCAGTACTTC.

This clone was counted a single time. The chain has TRBV28 and TRBJ2-3; 7 bases match TRBD1. V lost 5 bases and J lost 7; bases outside the gene matches: 12. Per germline, CDR1 MDHEN and CDR2 SYDVKM. The length of the CDR3 is 15 residues. For the CDR3, the DNA is TGTGCCAGCAGTCGAACCGGGACAGCAGCGAATACGCAGTATTTT. Its protein product is CASSRTGTAANTQYF.

The rearrangement joins TRBV7-2 to TRBJ2-1, with D possibly being TRBD1 or TRBD2 (5 bases each). V was trimmed by 3 bases and J by 6 bases, leaving 12 bases between them. There are 14 residues in the CDR3. Per germline, CDR1 SGHTA and CDR2 FQGNSA. The CDR3 DNA reads TGTGCCAGCAGCTTCCAGCGGACACTCAATGAGCAGTTCTTC. The encoded protein is CASSFQRTLNEQFF. Complete variable domain (other parts from reference TRBV7-2 and TRBJ2-1): GAGVSQSPSNKVTEKGKDVELRCDPISGHTALYWYRQSLGQGLEFLIYFQGNSAPDKSGLPSDRFSAERTGGSVSTLTIQRTQQEDSAVYLCASSFQRTLNEQFFGPGTRLTVL.

This clone has a handful of counts. The chain recombines TRBV11-2 with TRBJ2-1, with D tentatively TRBD1 or TRBD2 (5 bases each). The CDR3 has 14 residues. Germline CDR1 and CDR2: SGHAT and FQNNGV. Trimming shortened V by 1 base and J by 12 bases, and 16 bases separated the two germline ends. The CDR3 reads CASSLVRGPPGQFF. Written as DNA, the CDR3 is TGTGCCAGCAGCTTAGTTCGGGGCCCCCCTGGGCAGTTCTTC.

The chain carries TRBV9 and TRBJ2-1; D is uncertain. The CDR3 covers 15 residues. The ends were cut back, 4 bases at V and 8 bases at J, with 19 bases in the middle. Germline CDR1 and CDR2: SGDLS and YYNGEE. For the CDR3, the DNA is TGTGCCAGCAGCCGGGCCCCTCTTCCGTCGGATGAGCAGTTCTTC. This gives the protein CASSRAPLPSDEQFF.

V usage is TRBV10-3 and J usage is TRBJ1-2, with D possibly being TRBD1 (5 bases). V was pared by 0 bases and J by 2 bases, with 7 bases between. From germline, CDR1 is ENHRY and CDR2 SYGVKD. This CDR3 is 14 amino acids long. CDR3 sequence reads: CAISESGVNYGYTF. DNA of the CDR3: TGTGCCATCAGTGAGTCAGGGGTGAACTATGGCTACACCTTC.

The V gene is TRBV7-2, the J gene TRBJ1-1; tentative D call: TRBD1 (6 bases). The CDR3 totals 15 residues. Germline V gives CDR1 SGHTA, CDR2 FQGNSA. V lost 5 bases to trimming and J lost 4 bases, with 17 bases between them. The CDR3 sequence is CASSPSQGSRTEAFF. CDR3 in DNA: TGTGCCAGCAGCCCAAGTCAGGGGTCCCGCACTGAAGCTTTCTTT.

DNA for the CDR3: TGTGCCAGCAGCTTTATCGCGGGCACTGAAGCTTTCTTT. Protein sequence: CASSFIAGTEAFF. The chain carries TRBV11-2 and TRBJ1-1; D gene uncertain. CDR1 is SGHAT, CDR2 FQNNGV, per germline. V lost 3 bases and J lost 4, with 9 bases in between. This CDR3 has 13 residues. The variable domain in full, completed from reference TRBV11-2 and TRBJ1-1, reads EAGVAQSPRYKIIEKRQSVAFWCNPISGHATLYWYQQILGQGPKLLIQFQNNGVVDDSQLPKDRFSAERLKGVDSTLKIQPAKLEDSAVYLCASSFIAGTEAFFGQGTRLTVV.

This clone was counted a few times. The chain has TRBV2 and TRBJ2-2; D possibly corresponds to TRBD1 (6 bases). The germline V gene has CDR1 SNHLY and CDR2 FYNNEI. CDR3 size: 15 residues. V was shortened by 5 bases and J by 2 bases, with 12 bases between the two germline ends. The DNA of the CDR3 is TGTGCCAGCAGTCGACAGGAACCCAACACCGGGGAGCTGTTTTTT. Protein: CASSRQEPNTGELFF.

The V call is TRBV28, the J call TRBJ1-5; a possible D gene is TRBD1 (5 bases). Trimming cost V 4 bases and J 2 bases, with 18 bases left between them. There are 17 residues in the CDR3. Germline V gene lookup returns CDR1 MDHEN and CDR2 SYDVKM. DNA of the CDR3: TGTGCCAGCAGTTCAGGGTGGGGGTATATTGGCAATCAGCCCCAGCATTTT. Translation gives CASSSGWGYIGNQPQHF. Based on the CDR3 plus reference TRBV28 and TRBJ1-5, the full variable domain is DVKVTQSSRYLVKRTGEKVFLECVQDMDHENMFWYRQDPGLGLRLIYFSYDVKMKEKGDIPEGYSVSREKKERFSLILESASTNQTSMYLCASSSGWGYIGNQPQHFGDGTRLSIL.

The chain uses TRBV30 and TRBJ2-5; a weak D match, TRBD1 (5 bases). The CDR3 covers 13 residues. In germline, CDR1 is GTSNPN, CDR2 SVGIG (reference sequence). The V gene lost 2 bases and the J gene lost 4 bases, with 11 bases spanning the gap. CDR3 protein: CAWSQTARETQYF. For the CDR3, the DNA is TGTGCCTGGAGTCAGACAGCGCGAGAGACCCAGTACTTC.

The J gene is TRBJ2-7, the V gene TRBV4-2; TRBD2 matches at 7 bases. From germline, CDR1 is LGHNA and CDR2 YNFKEQ. This CDR3 is 17 amino acids long. Trimming at V came to 3 bases and at J to 2 bases, leaving 13 bases not matched to a gene. DNA of the CDR3: TGTGCCAGCAGCCAGGCCCACGTAGCGGGTCGGGCCTACGAGCAGTACTTC. As protein: CASSQAHVAGRAYEQYF.

In this sample, this clone turned up a few times. The chain combines TRBV7-9 with TRBJ2-1; 9 bases match TRBD2. CDR3 size: 16 residues. CDR1 and CDR2 (germline): SEHNR, FQNEAQ (reference sequence). J lost 6 bases, V lost 6 bases, and 12 bases had no gene match. The CDR3 spells CASRSNSGSRRNEQFF. The DNA for the CDR3 is TGTGCCAGCAGATCTAATAGCGGGAGTAGGCGCAATGAGCAGTTCTTC.

In nucleotides, the CDR3 is TGTGCCAGCTACCCCCAGGTCGGGGGCTACACCTTC. Amino acid sequence: CASYPQVGGYTF. V is TRBV2 and J is TRBJ1-2; D gene ambiguous. The ends were cut back, 8 bases at V and 8 bases at J, with 15 bases in the middle. CDR3 length equals 12 residues. The germline V gene encodes CDR1 SNHLY and CDR2 FYNNEI.

V usage is TRBV6-5 and J usage is TRBJ1-3; D gene unclear. The V gene lost 7 bases and the J gene lost 3 bases, with 13 bases spanning the gap. The CDR3 consists of 14 residues. Looked up from germline, CDR1 is MNHEY and CDR2 is SVGAGI. CDR3 sequence (DNA): TGTGCCAGCACCGCCCCCGGCATTGGAAACACCATATATTTT. Its protein is CASTAPGIGNTIYF.

The chain joins TRBV5-1 to TRBJ2-3, with 8 bases matching TRBD2. The CDR3 loop spans 16 amino acids. CDR1 is SGHRS and CDR2 is YFSETQ in the germline V gene. With 4 bases clipped from V and 1 base from J, the junction kept 8 bases outside the gene matches. DNA for the CDR3: TGCGCCAGCAGCCTGGGGGGACTAGTCCGCACAGATACGCAGTATTTT. Its protein product is CASSLGGLVRTDTQYF.

The genes are TRBV20-1 and TRBJ1-1; D not resolved. Germline V gives CDR1 DFQATT, CDR2 SNEGSKA (reference sequence). The CDR3 is 11 residues long. Trimming stripped 2 bases from V and 2 bases from J, with 3 bases between. CDR3 coding DNA: TGCAGTGCTAGACGTAACACTGAAGCTTTCTTT. Amino acids: CSARRNTEAFF.

This rearrangement joins TRBV7-2 to TRBJ1-1; no clear D. Germline assignment: CDR1 SGHTA and CDR2 FQGNSA. The ends were cut back, 4 bases at V and 3 bases at J, with 12 bases in the middle. CDR3 length: 14 amino acids. Here the CDR3 reads CASSSFGRYTEAFF. In nucleotides, the CDR3 is TGTGCCAGCAGCTCCTTCGGACGGTACACTGAAGCTTTCTTT.

The chain is built from TRBV10-1 and TRBJ1-5; a weak D match, TRBD1 (6 bases). Trimming removed 7 bases at V and 1 base at J, with 14 bases between. The CDR3 totals 15 residues. Germline loops: CDR1 WNHNN, CDR2 SYGVQD (reference sequence). The DNA of the CDR3 is TGCGCCAGCATCAAGGACAGACCAAGCAATCAGCCCCAGCATTTT. This gives the protein CASIKDRPSNQPQHF.

The chain combines TRBV7-2 with TRBJ2-2; 8 bases are a match to TRBD2. Per the germline V gene, CDR1 is SGHTA and CDR2 is FQGNSA. This CDR3 region has 15 residues. V lost 3 bases and J lost 4; bases outside the gene matches: 4. The CDR3 coding sequence is TGTGCCAGCAGCTTTTTAGCGGGGTTCACCGGGGAGCTGTTTTTT. Its translation: CASSFLAGFTGELFF. The full variable domain, with the rest looked up from reference TRBV7-2 and TRBJ2-2, is GAGVSQSPSNKVTEKGKDVELRCDPISGHTALYWYRQSLGQGLEFLIYFQGNSAPDKSGLPSDRFSAERTGGSVSTLTIQRTQQEDSAVYLCASSFLAGFTGELFFGEGSRLTVL.

The chain joins TRBV25-1 to TRBJ2-2; 10 bases match TRBD1. This CDR3 spans 18 amino acids. Germline CDR1 and CDR2: MGHDK and SYGVNS. V shed 4 bases and J 2 bases; nucleotides not matched to a gene: 10. The chain's CDR3 is CASSGSPGTGANTGELFF. CDR3 in DNA: TGTGCCAGCAGTGGGTCCCCCGGGACAGGGGCAAACACCGGGGAGCTGTTTTTT.

The CDR3 DNA reads as TGTGCCTGGAGGGGACAGGCCCTGGTTGGGGAGCAGTACTTC. Its protein product is CAWRGQALVGEQYF. The chain employs TRBV30 and TRBJ2-7; 8 nucleotides align to TRBD1. Losses at the gene ends were 3 bases for V and 7 bases for J; bases not matched to a gene: 11. The CDR3 is 14 amino acids. CDR1 and CDR2 from the germline V gene are GTSNPN and SVGIG (reference sequence).

To note about this clone: Within the sample, other DNA sequences also encode this same CDR3. This rearrangement joins TRBV7-3 to TRBJ2-2; D unresolved. The germline gives CDR1 SGHTA, CDR2 FQGTGA. V gave up 5 bases and J gave up 4 bases, with 8 bases separating them. The CDR3 contains 13 residues. Here the CDR3 reads CASSSSSTGELFF. The CDR3 DNA reads TGTGCCAGCAGCAGCTCATCCACCGGGGAGCTGTTTTTT.

This chain joins TRBV6-5 and TRBJ2-7; D might be TRBD2 (5 bases). The V end was cut by 0 bases, the J end by 3 bases, with 12 bases between. Germline V CDR1 and CDR2: MNHEY, SVGAGI. CDR3 length: 15 amino acids. DNA of the CDR3: TGTGCCAGCAGTTACTCGAGCTCTAGCCGCTACGAGCAGTACTTC. Amino acids: CASSYSSSSRYEQYF.

The rearrangement uses TRBV27 and TRBJ2-3; 10 bases are shared with TRBD2. The CDR3 extends over 16 amino acids. The V segment lost 8 bases and the J segment 1 base; nucleotides outside the gene matches: 9. The germline CDR1 and CDR2 sequences are MNHEY and SMNVEV (reference sequence). CDR3 in DNA: TGTGCCAGCCGGCCTAGCGGGAGAATTCGCACAGATACGCAGTATTTT. Translating it yields CASRPSGRIRTDTQYF.